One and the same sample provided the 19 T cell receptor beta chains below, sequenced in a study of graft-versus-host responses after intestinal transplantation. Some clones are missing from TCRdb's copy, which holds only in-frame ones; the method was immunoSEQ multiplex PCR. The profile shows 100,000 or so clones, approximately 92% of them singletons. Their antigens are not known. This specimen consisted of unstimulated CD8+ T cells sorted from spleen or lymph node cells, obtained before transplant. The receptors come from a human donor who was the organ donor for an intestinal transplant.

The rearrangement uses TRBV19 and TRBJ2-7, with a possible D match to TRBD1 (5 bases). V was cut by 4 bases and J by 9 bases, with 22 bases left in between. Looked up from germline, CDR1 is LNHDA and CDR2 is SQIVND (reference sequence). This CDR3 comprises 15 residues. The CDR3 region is CASSTRQTLGSGQYF. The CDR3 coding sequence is TGTGCCAGTAGTACTCGACAGACTTTGGGCTCAGGGCAGTACTTC.

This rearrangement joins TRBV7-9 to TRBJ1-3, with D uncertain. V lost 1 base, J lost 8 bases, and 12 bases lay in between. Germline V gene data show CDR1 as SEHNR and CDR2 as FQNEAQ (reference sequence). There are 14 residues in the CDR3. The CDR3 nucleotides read TGTGCCAGCAGCTTAGTCGACTCCGCGCACACCATATATTTT. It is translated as CASSLVDSAHTIYF.

CDR3 DNA sequence: TGTGCCAGCAGTTTACATCCGGCGGGAGGGTCCGACAATGAGCAGTTCTTC. This sequence encodes CASSLHPAGGSDNEQFF. The chain uses TRBV27 and TRBJ2-1; 9 positions match TRBD2. With V trimmed by 2 bases and J by 5 bases, 10 bases remained unmatched. The CDR3 runs to 17 residues. Germline assignment: CDR1 MNHEY and CDR2 SMNVEV (reference sequence).

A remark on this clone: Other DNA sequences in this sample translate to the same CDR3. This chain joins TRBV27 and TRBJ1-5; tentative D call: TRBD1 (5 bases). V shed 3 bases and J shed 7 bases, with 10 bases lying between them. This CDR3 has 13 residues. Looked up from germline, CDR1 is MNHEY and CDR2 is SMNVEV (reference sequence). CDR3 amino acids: CASSFGRGQPQHF. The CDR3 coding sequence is TGTGCCAGCAGTTTCGGAAGGGGACAGCCCCAGCATTTT.

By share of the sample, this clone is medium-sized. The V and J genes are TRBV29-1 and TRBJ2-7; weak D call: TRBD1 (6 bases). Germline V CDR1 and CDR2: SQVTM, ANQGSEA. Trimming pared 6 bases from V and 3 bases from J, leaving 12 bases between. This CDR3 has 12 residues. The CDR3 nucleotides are TGCAGCGTGCGGACAGAGCTCTACGAGCAGTACTTC. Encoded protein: CSVRTELYEQYF.

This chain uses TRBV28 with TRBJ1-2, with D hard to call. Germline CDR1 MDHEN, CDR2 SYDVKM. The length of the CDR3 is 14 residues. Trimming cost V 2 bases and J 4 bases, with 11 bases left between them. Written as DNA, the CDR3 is TGTGCCAGCAGTTTACGGTCGGGGTCCTATGGCTACACCTTC. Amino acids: CASSLRSGSYGYTF.

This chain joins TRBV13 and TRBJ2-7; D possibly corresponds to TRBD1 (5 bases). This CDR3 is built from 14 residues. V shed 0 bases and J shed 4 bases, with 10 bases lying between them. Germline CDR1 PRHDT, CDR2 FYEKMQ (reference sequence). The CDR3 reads CASSLGQVPYEQYF. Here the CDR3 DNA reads TGTGCCAGCAGCTTAGGACAGGTCCCATACGAGCAGTACTTC. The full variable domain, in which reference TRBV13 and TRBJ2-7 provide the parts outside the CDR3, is AAGVIQSPRHLIKEKRETATLKCYPIPRHDTVYWYQQGPGQDPQFLISFYEKMQSDKGSIPDRFSAQQFSDYHSELNMSSLELGDSALYFCASSLGQVPYEQYFGPGTRLTVT.

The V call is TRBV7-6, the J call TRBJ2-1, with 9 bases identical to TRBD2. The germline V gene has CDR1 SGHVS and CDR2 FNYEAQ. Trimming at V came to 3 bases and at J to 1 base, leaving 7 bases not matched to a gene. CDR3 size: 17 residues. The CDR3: CASSFRWAGGSYNEQFF. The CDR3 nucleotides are TGTGCCAGCAGCTTCAGGTGGGCGGGGGGGTCCTACAATGAGCAGTTCTTC.

This CDR3 is CASSLFQGSGGYTF. DNA of the CDR3: TGTGCCAGCAGCCTTTTCCAGGGATCGGGCGGCTACACCTTC. The chain employs TRBV5-6 and TRBJ1-2, with D possibly TRBD1 on 5 matching bases. The CDR3 length is 14 residues. The germline V gene has CDR1 SGHDT and CDR2 YYEEEE. V lost 4 bases to trimming and J lost 8 bases, with 18 bases between them.

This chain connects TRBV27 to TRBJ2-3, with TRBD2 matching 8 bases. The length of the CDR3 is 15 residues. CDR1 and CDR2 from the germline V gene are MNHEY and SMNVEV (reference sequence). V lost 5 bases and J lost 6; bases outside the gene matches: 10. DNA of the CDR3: TGTGCCAGCAGTAACACTAGCGGTCCGTGGGATACGCAGTATTTT. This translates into CASSNTSGPWDTQYF.

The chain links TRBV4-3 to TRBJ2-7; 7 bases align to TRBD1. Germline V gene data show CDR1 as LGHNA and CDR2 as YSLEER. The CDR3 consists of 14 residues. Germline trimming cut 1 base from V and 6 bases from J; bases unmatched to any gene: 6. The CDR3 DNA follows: TGCGCCAGCAGCCAAGTCAGACAGGGTTCCGAGCAGTACTTC. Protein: CASSQVRQGSEQYF.

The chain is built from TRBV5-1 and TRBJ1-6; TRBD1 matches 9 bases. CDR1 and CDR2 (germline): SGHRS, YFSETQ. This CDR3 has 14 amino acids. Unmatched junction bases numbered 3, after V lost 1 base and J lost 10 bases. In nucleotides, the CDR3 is TGCGCCAGCAGCTTGACAGGGGGCGGGTCACCCCTCCACTTT. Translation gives CASSLTGGGSPLHF.

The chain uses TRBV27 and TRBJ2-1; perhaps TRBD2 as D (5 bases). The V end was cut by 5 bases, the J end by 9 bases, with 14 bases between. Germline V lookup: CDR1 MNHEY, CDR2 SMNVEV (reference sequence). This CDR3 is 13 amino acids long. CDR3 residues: CASSPVLGGEQFF. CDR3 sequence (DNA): TGTGCCAGCAGTCCGGTATTAGGAGGTGAGCAGTTCTTC.

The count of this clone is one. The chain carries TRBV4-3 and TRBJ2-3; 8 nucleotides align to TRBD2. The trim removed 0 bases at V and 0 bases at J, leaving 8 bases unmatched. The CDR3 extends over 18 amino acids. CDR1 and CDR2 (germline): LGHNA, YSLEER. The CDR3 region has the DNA TGCGCCAGCAGCCAAGATCCCTCGGGGGGGGGAAGCACAGATACGCAGTATTTT. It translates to CASSQDPSGGGSTDTQYF.

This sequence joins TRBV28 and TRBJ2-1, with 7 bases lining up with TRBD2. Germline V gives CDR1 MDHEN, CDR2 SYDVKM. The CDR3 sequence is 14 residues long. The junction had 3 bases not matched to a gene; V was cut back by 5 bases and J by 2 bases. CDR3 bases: TGTGCCAGCAGTAGGCGGGGGACCTACAATGAGCAGTTCTTC. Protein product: CASSRRGTYNEQFF.

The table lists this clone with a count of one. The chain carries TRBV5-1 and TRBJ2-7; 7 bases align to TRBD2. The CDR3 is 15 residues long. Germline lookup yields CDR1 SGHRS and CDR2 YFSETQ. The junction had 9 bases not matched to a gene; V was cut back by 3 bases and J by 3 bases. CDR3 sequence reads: CASSSGRGDYYEQYF. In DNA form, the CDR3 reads TGCGCCAGCAGCTCTGGCCGAGGGGACTACTACGAGCAGTACTTC. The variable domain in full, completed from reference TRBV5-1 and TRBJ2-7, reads KAGVTQTPRYLIKTRGQQVTLSCSPISGHRSVSWYQQTPGQGLQFLFEYFSETQRNKGNFPGRFSGRQFSNSRSEMNVSTLELGDSALYLCASSSGRGDYYEQYFGPGTRLTVT.

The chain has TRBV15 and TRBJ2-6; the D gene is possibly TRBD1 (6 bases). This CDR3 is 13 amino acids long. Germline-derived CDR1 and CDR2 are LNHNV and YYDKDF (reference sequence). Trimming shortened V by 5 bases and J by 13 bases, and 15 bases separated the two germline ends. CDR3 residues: CATSGSLDRVLTF. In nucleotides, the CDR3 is TGTGCCACCAGCGGATCGCTTGACAGGGTCCTGACTTTC.

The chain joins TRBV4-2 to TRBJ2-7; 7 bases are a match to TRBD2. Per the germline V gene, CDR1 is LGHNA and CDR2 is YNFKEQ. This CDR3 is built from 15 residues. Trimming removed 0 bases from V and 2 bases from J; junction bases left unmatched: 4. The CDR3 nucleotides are TGTGCCAGCAGCCAAGACAGCGGGGCAACCTACGAGCAGTACTTC. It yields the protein CASSQDSGATYEQYF.

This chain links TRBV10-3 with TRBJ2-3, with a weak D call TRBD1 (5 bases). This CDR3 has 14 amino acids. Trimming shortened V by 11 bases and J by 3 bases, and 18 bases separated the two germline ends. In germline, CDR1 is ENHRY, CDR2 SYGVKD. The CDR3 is CASIREKITDTQYF. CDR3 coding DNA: TGTGCCTCAATCAGGGAAAAAATTACAGATACGCAGTATTTT.